This TCR beta chain stems from a study of T cell repertoires in cytomegalovirus infection. Study at large: TCR beta signatures that were public indicated CMV infection and matching HLA type.

This CDR3 is 15 amino acids long. Trimming took 0 bases from V and 7 from J, leaving 13 bases between them. CDR1 and CDR2 from the germline V gene are SGHTA and FQGNSA. One entry per CDR3 protein, called by TCRdb with MiXCR from the reads. The repertoire has fewer than 200,000 distinct CDR3 sequences, roughly an eighth of them found once; the top ten carry approximately 30%. Many counts were recorded for this clonotype. Its target is unknown. Notes on the study in general: CMV carriers with the relevant HLA were identified by cumulative public TCR beta family frequency. Dominant in the ex vivo response were TCR beta clonotypes restricted by HLA-C and specific for CMV.

The chain combines TRBV7-2 with TRBJ1-5; D possibly corresponds to TRBD1 (5 bases). The TCR originated in a human donor in good health (CMV status not recorded). Some clones in this sample may be carry-over from other donors' samples. Sequencing input: PBMCs. The CDR3 region has the DNA TGTGCCAGCAGCTTAGCCCCAGGGCTCGTACAGCCCCAGCATTTT. Translated, it gives CASSLAPGLVQPQHF.